The T cell receptor beta chain described here comes from a study of OX40 agonist ivuxolimab in advanced cancers. Study background: Aged roughly 23 to 85 with a mean of around 60 years, they were 75% to 85% male.

For this clone: Antigen: not known.

Sequenced by immunoSEQ multiplex PCR; TCRdb stores in-frame clones only, minus some. The profile covers 40,000 to 60,000 clones, with roughly 93% appearing a single time and around 26% taken by the ten largest. General observations from the study: The average count of expanded clones was higher among CD8+ T cells than among CD4+. Blood T cells, both CD4+ and CD8+, expanded clonally by week 6 at 0.1 to 3.0 mg/kg.

CDR3 length: 16 residues. V was pared by 5 bases and J by 4 bases, with 19 bases between. Germline CDR1 MNHEY, CDR2 SMNVEV (reference sequence). The starting material was CD4+ or CD8+ T cells sorted from blood, obtained in a trial of the OX40 agonist ivuxolimab. The receptor's source is an adult with an advanced solid tumor such as melanoma, head and neck, liver or kidney cancer. V gene TRBV27 combines with J gene TRBJ2-3, with a weak D call TRBD2 (5 bases). The CDR3 spells CASSRTLTRGPDTQYF. The CDR3 DNA reads as TGTGCCAGCAGTAGAACTTTGACCCGGGGTCCAGATACGCAGTATTTT.